Below are 8 T cell receptor beta chains sequenced from a single sample in a study of T cell repertoires in cytomegalovirus infection (dated by TCRdb to between 2019 and 2020). Reading the label with the study, this specimen's treatment or condition is: in vitro stimulation with specific CMV peptide epitopes to enrich CMV-specific T cells. These TCRs' antigens remain unknown. The reads were generated on an Illumina HiSeq 1500. TCRdb took the public reads, trimmed them with fastp at Q25, ran MiXCR for clone calling and kept in-frame beta chains. Each entry is one CDR3 protein sequence, shown with its most common DNA and genes. This sample comprises around 710,000 distinct CDR3 sequences, under 35% of them detected only once. The ten biggest clones cover around 13% of the sample. The source was cultured CD8+ T cells from PBMCs, collected from culture after CMV antigen stimulation. Receptor source: a human donor in good health (CMV status not recorded). Some clones in this sample may be carry-over from other donors' samples.

The chain is built from TRBV7-6 and TRBJ2-2, with 10 bases that match TRBD1. This CDR3 contains 13 residues. V dropped 6 bases and J dropped 8; count of bases not matched to a gene: 3. Germline V gene lookup returns CDR1 SGHVS and CDR2 FNYEAQ. CDR3 sequence (DNA): TGTGCCAGCAGAGACAGGGGGCTTGGGGAGCTGTTTTTT. It yields the protein CASRDRGLGELFF.

This clonotype turned up a few times. The rearrangement uses TRBV28 and TRBJ2-7, with D unresolved. Germline assignment: CDR1 MDHEN and CDR2 SYDVKM. CDR3 length: 12 residues. The V and J ends lost 3 bases and 6 bases respectively, with 9 bases between them. The CDR3 loop reads CASSFPGLEQYF. The CDR3 coding sequence is TGTGCCAGCAGTTTCCCCGGCCTCGAGCAGTACTTC.

This clonotype was found a few times. The V gene is TRBV7-9, the J gene TRBJ2-1; D remains unclear. CDR1 SEHNR and CDR2 FQNEAQ come from the germline V gene (reference sequence). The CDR3 sequence is 14 residues long. Trimming took off 1 base at V and 10 bases at J, with 14 bases between the two ends. The CDR3 reads CASSLVGFGEEQFF. As DNA, the CDR3 is TGTGCCAGCAGCTTAGTGGGTTTTGGAGAAGAGCAGTTCTTC. Full variable domain (remainder filled in from reference TRBV7-9 and TRBJ2-1): DTGVSQNPRHKITKRGQNVTFRCDPISEHNRLYWYRQTLGQGPEFLTYFQNEAQLEKSRLLSDRFSAERPKGSFSTLEIQRTEQGDSAMYLCASSLVGFGEEQFFGPGTRLTVL.

The V call is TRBV7-6, the J call TRBJ2-6, with D tentatively TRBD2 (7 bases). The V end lost 7 bases, the J end lost 0 bases, and 16 bases lay between the germline ends. The germline CDR1 and CDR2 sequences are SGHVS and FNYEAQ. This CDR3 has 17 residues. This chain's CDR3 is CASIGGPKPSGANVLTF. CDR3 coding DNA: TGTGCCAGCATCGGGGGGCCAAAGCCCTCTGGGGCCAACGTCCTGACTTTC.

Notes on this clonotype: The junction and the germline gene differ at one end; a read error may be behind it. The chain combines TRBV7-7 with TRBJ2-2; D might be TRBD1 or TRBD2, each matching 5 bases. The CDR3 loop spans 14 amino acids. Germline loops: CDR1 SSHAT, CDR2 FNYEAQ (reference sequence). CDR3 bases: TGTGCTAGCAGCCCGGGACGTCGCACCGGGGAGCTGTTTTTT. It codes for CASSPGRRTGELFF. The full variable domain, in which reference TRBV7-7 and TRBJ2-2 provide the parts outside the CDR3, is GAGVSQSPRYKVTKRGQDVTLRCDPISSHATLYWYQQALGQGPEFLTYFNYEAQPDKSGLPSDRFSAERPEGSISTLTIQRTEQRDSAMYRCASSPGRRTGELFFGEGSRLTVL.

This clonotype was counted a few times. The J gene is TRBJ2-7, the V gene TRBV12-3 or TRBV12-4; the D gene is possibly TRBD2 (5 bases). Trimming took 5 bases from V and 3 from J, leaving 8 bases between them. This CDR3 comprises 12 residues. The CDR3 sequence is CASSNGNYEQYV. The CDR3, as DNA: TGTGCCAGCAGTAACGGGAACTACGAGCAGTACGTC.

The chain carries TRBV6-2 or TRBV6-3 and TRBJ1-5; D ambiguous. From germline, CDR1 is MNHEY and CDR2 SVGEGT. Trimming took off 7 bases at V and 2 bases at J, with 9 bases between the two ends. The CDR3 totals 13 residues. The CDR3 loop is CASMGIGNQPQHF. The DNA for the CDR3 is TGTGCCAGCATGGGGATTGGCAATCAGCCCCAGCATTTT.

This clonotype was recorded at least ten times. The V gene is TRBV12-3 or TRBV12-4, the J gene TRBJ2-7; 9 bases line up with TRBD1. The junction had 10 bases not matched to a gene; V was cut back by 6 bases and J by 4 bases. The CDR3 has 15 amino acids. CDR3 sequence (DNA): TGTGCCAGCAGACTTCCCGGGACAGGGAAATACGAGCAGTACTTC. Translation: CASRLPGTGKYEQYF.